These 25 T cell receptor beta chains share one sample of origin, sequenced in a study of radiotherapy plus CTLA-4 blockade in lung cancer (dated by TCRdb to the late 2010s). Receptors were amplified or captured by the immunoSEQ multiplex PCR assay. The immuneACCESS repertoire file appears here via TCRdb, limited to in-frame rearrangements. These files lack a portion of the clones; in checked studies, under half of the deficit traces to unresolved V genes, and the cause of the others is not known. Across this sample there are about 32,000 clones, with approximately 80% seen only once. The ten largest clonotypes hold around 23% of the sample. The sequencing used peripheral blood, collected from a patient treated with radiotherapy plus ipilimumab. These TCRs come from a human donor with non-small cell lung cancer that progressed on radiotherapy plus ipilimumab.

The rearrangement uses TRBV7-2 and TRBJ2-2, with 13 nucleotides matching TRBD2. V was pared by 5 bases and J by 7 bases, with 7 bases of the junction left unmatched. The CDR3 runs 16 residues. CDR1 is SGHTA and CDR2 is FQGNSA in the germline V gene. This CDR3 is CASSITSGGVFGELFF. The CDR3 DNA is TGTGCCAGCAGCATTACTAGCGGGGGGGTGTTCGGGGAGCTGTTTTTT.

For this clone: An end of the junction differs from the germline gene, which may be a read error. The chain has TRBV7-7 and TRBJ2-1; D is uncertain. CDR1 and CDR2 (germline): SSHAT, FNYEAQ (reference sequence). This CDR3 is built from 13 residues. Written as DNA, the CDR3 is TGTGCTAGCAGCTTAGCTAGCTACAATGAGCAGTTCTTC. This translates into CASSLASYNEQFF.

This sequence joins TRBV7-2 and TRBJ2-5, with a weak D call TRBD2 (6 bases). V lost 1 base and J 1 base, leaving 10 bases between the germline ends. Germline V gene data show CDR1 as SGHTA and CDR2 as FQGNSA. The CDR3 loop spans 15 amino acids. The DNA for the CDR3 is TGTGCCAGCAGCTTAGTGTGGGGGGTCCAAGAGACCCAGTACTTC. This encodes CASSLVWGVQETQYF.

The table lists this clone with a count of one. V gene TRBV5-1 combines with J gene TRBJ1-2, with D maybe TRBD1 (6 bases). CDR1 and CDR2 (germline): SGHRS, YFSETQ. V lost 1 base to trimming and J lost 2 bases, with 12 bases between them. CDR3 length: 15 residues. The CDR3 loop is CASSLSNRANYGYTF. The CDR3 region has the DNA TGCGCCAGCAGCTTGTCGAACAGGGCGAACTATGGCTACACCTTC.

This chain links TRBV6-5 with TRBJ2-3; D may be TRBD2 (5 bases). Trimming left V 6 bases short and J 3 bases short, with 7 bases between. Germline V gives CDR1 MNHEY, CDR2 SVGAGI. CDR3 length equals 12 residues. This chain's CDR3 is CASRPGTDTQYF. The CDR3 DNA reads TGTGCCAGCAGACCGGGAACAGATACGCAGTATTTT.

The V call is TRBV11-3, the J call TRBJ2-3; 8 bases line up with TRBD2. J lost 2 bases, V lost 5 bases, and 3 bases had no gene match. This CDR3 has 14 amino acids. Germline CDR1 reads SGHNT; CDR2 reads YENEEA. The CDR3, as DNA: TGTGCCAGCAGCCCGGGGGGGCCCACAGATACGCAGTATTTT. Protein product: CASSPGGPTDTQYF.

CDR3 amino acids: CASSLVLPGGAEETQYF. Written as DNA, the CDR3 is TGCGCCAGCAGCTTGGTCCTGCCCGGGGGGGCCGAAGAGACCCAGTACTTC. The J gene is TRBJ2-5, the V gene TRBV5-1, with 8 bases that match TRBD2. Germline V gives CDR1 SGHRS, CDR2 YFSETQ. The J segment lost 3 bases and the V segment lost 0 bases, leaving 10 bases of the junction unmatched. The CDR3 is 17 residues long.

The chain carries TRBV6-1 and TRBJ1-3; TRBD1 aligns across 7 bases. Germline CDR1 reads MNHNS; CDR2 reads SASEGT. The junction had 6 bases not matched to a gene; V was cut back by 3 bases and J by 4 bases. The CDR3 has 15 amino acids. The CDR3 loop reads CASSDRGSIGNTIYF. The CDR3 nucleotides read TGTGCCAGCAGTGACAGGGGGTCGATCGGAAACACCATATATTTT.

The chain employs TRBV9 and TRBJ1-5; tentatively, D is TRBD1 (6 bases). Germline CDR1 SGDLS, CDR2 YYNGEE. Trimming shortened V by 4 bases and J by 7 bases, and 18 bases separated the two germline ends. The CDR3 is 15 amino acids. The CDR3 DNA is TGTGCCAGCAGCAAAACGGGACAAACTCTACAGCCCCAGCATTTT. This codes for CASSKTGQTLQPQHF.

The sample holds one count of this clone. V is TRBV7-9 and J is TRBJ1-2, with TRBD1 as a possible D gene (5 bases). Trimming cost V 7 bases and J 3 bases, with 15 bases left between them. From germline, CDR1 is SEHNR and CDR2 FQNEAQ (reference sequence). CDR3 size: 14 residues. CDR3 amino acids: CASTPGALDYGYTF. CDR3 DNA sequence: TGTGCCAGCACCCCTGGGGCTTTGGACTATGGCTACACCTTC.

This chain uses TRBV6-5 with TRBJ1-2, with 11 bases identical to TRBD1. With 2 bases clipped from V and 8 bases from J, the junction kept 4 bases outside the gene matches. The CDR3 has 14 amino acids. Germline-derived CDR1 and CDR2 are MNHEY and SVGAGI. This chain's CDR3 is CASSYGQGASGYTF. CDR3 in DNA: TGTGCCAGCAGTTACGGACAGGGGGCAAGCGGCTACACCTTC.

V gene TRBV5-6 combines with J gene TRBJ2-5, with a weak D call TRBD2 (7 bases). The germline CDR1 and CDR2 sequences are SGHDT and YYEEEE. Between the trimmed V and J ends, which lost 2 bases and 4 bases, there was a span of 12 bases. This CDR3 is built from 14 residues. In DNA, the CDR3 is TGTGCCAGCAGCTTACGGGGGGCAGGAGAGACCCAGTACTTC. Its translation is CASSLRGAGETQYF.

The chain is built from TRBV14 and TRBJ2-5, with D maybe TRBD1 (6 bases). The ends were cut back, 5 bases at V and 5 bases at J, with 12 bases in the middle. CDR3 length: 13 residues. Germline-derived CDR1 and CDR2 are SGHDN and FVKESK. The CDR3 loop reads CASSAQGRETQYF. CDR3 nucleotides: TGTGCCAGCAGCGCACAGGGACGTGAGACCCAGTACTTC.

The J gene is TRBJ2-7, the V gene TRBV6-1; perhaps TRBD1 as D (5 bases). Between the trimmed V and J ends, which lost 2 bases and 2 bases, there was a span of 10 bases. The length of the CDR3 is 14 residues. Germline lookup yields CDR1 MNHNS and CDR2 SASEGT. DNA for the CDR3: TGTGCCAGCAGTGAAACGGCAGGGACCTACGAGCAGTACTTC. Encoded protein: CASSETAGTYEQYF.

The gene calls are TRBV11-2 and TRBJ1-5, with D tentatively TRBD1 (5 bases). This CDR3 is built from 13 residues. Germline V gene sequence: CDR1 SGHAT, CDR2 FQNNGV. Deletions cut 7 bases from V and 5 bases from J, with 12 bases between. In DNA, the CDR3 is TGTGCCAGCACCCCCGACAGTGATCAGCCCCAGCATTTT. This gives the protein CASTPDSDQPQHF.

V is TRBV11-3 and J is TRBJ2-3, with D tentatively TRBD2 (6 bases). Trimming took 4 bases from V and 8 from J, leaving 13 bases between them. The length of the CDR3 is 13 residues. Per germline, CDR1 SGHNT and CDR2 YENEEA. The CDR3 sequence is CASSSAGGTTQYF. CDR3 sequence (DNA): TGTGCCAGCAGCTCCGCTGGGGGGACTACGCAGTATTTT. The full variable domain, in which reference TRBV11-3 and TRBJ2-3 provide the parts outside the CDR3, is EAGVVQSPRYKIIEKKQPVAFWCNPISGHNTLYWYLQNLGQGPELLIRYENEEAVDDSQLPKDRFSAERLKGVDSTLKIQPAELGDSAVYLCASSSAGGTTQYFGPGTRLTVL.

This clone was observed a handful of times. The chain couples TRBV5-1 to TRBJ1-6; TRBD1 aligns across 10 bases. The CDR3 has 15 residues. V lost 4 bases, J lost 9 bases, and 7 bases stayed unmatched. Looked up from germline, CDR1 is SGHRS and CDR2 is YFSETQ. The CDR3 DNA follows: TGCGCCAGCAGCCAAAAGGGACAGGGGAGTTCACCCCTCCACTTT. Its protein is CASSQKGQGSSPLHF.

This chain connects TRBV7-2 to TRBJ2-7; no clear D gene. V gave up 3 bases and J gave up 3 bases, with 12 bases separating them. Germline V gives CDR1 SGHTA, CDR2 FQGNSA. There are 14 residues in the CDR3. In DNA, the CDR3 is TGTGCCAGCAGCTTTGTATATGAGAACTACGAGCAGTACTTC. It is translated as CASSFVYENYEQYF.

This clone was detected a few times. The genes are TRBV18 and TRBJ2-3; D is possibly TRBD2 (5 bases). Deletions cut 6 bases from V and 6 bases from J, with 13 bases between. The length of the CDR3 is 13 residues. Germline V lookup: CDR1 KGHSH, CDR2 LQKENI. CDR3 coding DNA: TGTGCCAGCTCTCAACTAGTCGCCGATACGCAGTATTTT. Its translation: CASSQLVADTQYF.

This clone was observed once. The chain couples TRBV19 to TRBJ2-7; 11 bases match TRBD2. CDR3 size: 15 residues. J lost 4 bases, V lost 3 bases, and 5 bases had no gene match. CDR1 is LNHDA, CDR2 SQIVND, per germline (reference sequence). CDR3 sequence (DNA): TGTGCCAGTAGTATGGCCGGGACTAGCGGATACGAGCAGTACTTC. Protein sequence: CASSMAGTSGYEQYF.

V gene TRBV15 combines with J gene TRBJ2-3; 10 bases are a match to TRBD1. V shed 3 bases and J 2 bases; nucleotides not matched to a gene: 2. The germline V gene encodes CDR1 LNHNV and CDR2 YYDKDF (reference sequence). CDR3 length: 15 residues. DNA of the CDR3: TGTGCCACCAGCAGTGGACAGGGGGACACAGATACGCAGTATTTT. Translation: CATSSGQGDTDTQYF.

The gene calls are TRBV5-6 and TRBJ1-2, with 9 bases matching TRBD1. The V segment lost 1 base and the J segment 5 bases; nucleotides outside the gene matches: 6. The CDR3 spans 15 residues. Germline assignment: CDR1 SGHDT and CDR2 YYEEEE. The CDR3, as DNA: TGTGCCAGCAGCTTGTCGGGGACAGGGAATTATGGCTACACCTTC. This codes for CASSLSGTGNYGYTF. Combining the CDR3 with reference TRBV5-6 and TRBJ1-2 gives the whole variable domain DAGVTQSPTHLIKTRGQQVTLRCSPKSGHDTVSWYQQALGQGPQFIFQYYEEEERQRGNFPDRFSGHQFPNYSSELNVNALLLGDSALYLCASSLSGTGNYGYTFGSGTRLTVV.

The chain couples TRBV25-1 to TRBJ1-6; 8 nucleotides line up with TRBD1. The CDR3 spans 14 residues. CDR1 is MGHDK, CDR2 SYGVNS, per germline. The V segment lost 5 bases and the J segment 10 bases; nucleotides outside the gene matches: 7. The CDR3 DNA reads as TGTGCCAGCAGTCCTGACAGGGGAGTCTCACCCCTCCACTTT. This encodes CASSPDRGVSPLHF.

The chain uses TRBV19 and TRBJ1-1, with a possible D match to TRBD1 (5 bases). V dropped 5 bases and J dropped 0 bases, with 7 bases sitting between them. The CDR3 is 13 amino acids. Germline V CDR1 and CDR2: LNHDA, SQIVND (reference sequence). The CDR3 nucleotides read TGTGCCAGTAGTGACAGACTGAACACTGAAGCTTTCTTT. Translating gives CASSDRLNTEAFF.

The CDR3 bases are TGCAGCGTTGAAGCGACCCACAGCTCTGGAAACACCATATATTTT. This encodes CSVEATHSSGNTIYF. The V gene is TRBV29-1, the J gene TRBJ1-3; no definite D call. The CDR3 is made up of 15 amino acids. The V gene lost 1 base and the J gene lost 0 bases, with 10 bases spanning the gap. Germline CDR1 reads SQVTM; CDR2 reads ANQGSEA.